The 27 T cell receptor beta chains in this list originate from one sample, sequenced in a study of blood T cell repertoires in COVID-19. Sequencing was performed with immunoSEQ multiplex PCR; in TCRdb, only in-frame clones are kept and a portion is missing. Of roughly 80,000 clones listed, around 84% are singletons. The sample consisted of peripheral blood. The receptors were gathered from a man over 45 with acute or convalescent COVID-19.

This clone was seen once. The rearrangement links TRBV19 to TRBJ2-3, with D tentatively TRBD2 (6 bases). The CDR3 has 15 amino acids. Germline loops: CDR1 LNHDA, CDR2 SQIVND (reference sequence). V was shortened by 2 bases and J by 1 base, with 10 bases between the two germline ends. The DNA of the CDR3 is TGTGCCAGTAGTATATGGGGCGGGGGCACAGATACGCAGTATTTT. Its translation is CASSIWGGGTDTQYF.

This chain links TRBV5-1 with TRBJ2-3; 14 bases match TRBD2. The CDR3 has 19 amino acids. The V gene's germline CDR1 is SGHRS and CDR2 YFSETQ. With 0 bases clipped from V and 2 bases from J, the junction kept 8 bases outside the gene matches. CDR3 loop: CASSLGLAGGPSPTDTQYF. CDR3 sequence (DNA): TGCGCCAGCAGCTTGGGACTAGCGGGGGGGCCATCCCCCACAGATACGCAGTATTTT.

The rearrangement uses TRBV24-1 and TRBJ2-1; TRBD1 matches 7 bases. Looked up from germline, CDR1 is KGHDR and CDR2 is SFDVKD. With 4 bases clipped from V and 2 bases from J, the junction kept 25 bases outside the gene matches. CDR3 length: 22 residues. Written as DNA, the CDR3 is TGTGCCACCAGTGAACGGACAGGATTCGAATCTACAATGACACCAGCCTACAATGAGCAGTTCTTC. Amino acids: CATSERTGFESTMTPAYNEQFF.

The chain uses TRBV18 and TRBJ2-7; 7 nucleotides align to TRBD1. The V gene end was trimmed by 1 base and the J gene end by 4 bases; junction bases not matched to a gene: 10. The length of the CDR3 is 16 residues. Looked up from germline, CDR1 is KGHSH and CDR2 is LQKENI. DNA of the CDR3: TGTGCCAGCTCACCACGGGGGCCAGGGGGAGAATACGAGCAGTACTTC. This codes for CASSPRGPGGEYEQYF.

This clone was seen only once. V and J are TRBV5-1 and TRBJ2-3, with D perhaps TRBD1 (5 bases). Germline V gene data show CDR1 as SGHRS and CDR2 as YFSETQ. V dropped 5 bases and J dropped 4 bases, with 8 bases sitting between them. The CDR3 has 12 residues. The CDR3 protein is CASSDRADTQYF. The DNA of the CDR3 is TGCGCCAGCAGTGACAGAGCAGATACGCAGTATTTT. The full variable domain, completed using reference TRBV5-1 and TRBJ2-3, is KAGVTQTPRYLIKTRGQQVTLSCSPISGHRSVSWYQQTPGQGLQFLFEYFSETQRNKGNFPGRFSGRQFSNSRSEMNVSTLELGDSALYLCASSDRADTQYFGPGTRLTVL.

This chain uses TRBV2 with TRBJ1-1; 9 nucleotides agree with TRBD1. The CDR3 loop spans 16 amino acids. Germline CDR1 is SNHLY and CDR2 is FYNNEI. Losses at the gene ends were 6 bases for V and 1 base for J; bases not matched to a gene: 9. CDR3 region: CASSPGQGKGNTEAFF. CDR3 bases: TGTGCCAGCAGCCCTGGACAGGGGAAGGGGAACACTGAAGCTTTCTTT.

The J gene is TRBJ2-2, the V gene TRBV2, with D possibly being TRBD1 (5 bases). Germline CDR1 is SNHLY and CDR2 is FYNNEI. V was cut by 1 base and J by 4 bases, with 10 bases left in between. The CDR3 has 15 residues. The CDR3 reads CASSEVGRPTGELFF. CDR3 bases: TGTGCCAGCAGTGAAGTGGGGCGGCCCACCGGGGAGCTGTTTTTT.

The J gene is TRBJ2-7, the V gene TRBV19; 7 bases agree with TRBD1. Losses at the gene ends were 6 bases for V and 2 bases for J; bases not matched to a gene: 4. Germline CDR1 and CDR2: LNHDA and SQIVND (reference sequence). CDR3 length: 13 amino acids. CDR3 residues: CASRSGTAYEQYF. In DNA, the CDR3 is TGTGCCAGTAGATCCGGGACAGCCTACGAGCAGTACTTC.

This clone was seen a single time. This sequence joins TRBV28 and TRBJ1-1; no reliable D call. CDR3 size: 13 residues. Trimming took 5 bases from V and 1 from J, leaving 8 bases between them. Germline-derived CDR1 and CDR2 are MDHEN and SYDVKM. The CDR3 DNA follows: TGTGCCAGCAGTACTCGACAGAACACTGAAGCTTTCTTT. Translation gives CASSTRQNTEAFF.

This clone was seen only a few times. This chain connects TRBV27 to TRBJ1-5; 8 positions agree with TRBD1. CDR1 is MNHEY and CDR2 is SMNVEV in the germline V gene (reference sequence). The CDR3 is 14 amino acids. Germline trimming cut 6 bases from V and 5 bases from J; bases unmatched to any gene: 6. CDR3: CASRSDRAHQPQHF. The DNA of the CDR3 is TGTGCCAGCAGGTCGGACAGGGCGCATCAGCCCCAGCATTTT.

The rearrangement uses TRBV4-2 and TRBJ2-3; a weak D match, TRBD2 (6 bases). The CDR3 length is 17 residues. Trimming left V 0 bases short and J 2 bases short, with 15 bases between. Germline CDR1 reads LGHNA; CDR2 reads YNFKEQ. The CDR3 coding sequence is TGTGCCAGCAGCCAAGAAGGTGCGGGACTCTTCACAGATACGCAGTATTTT. Protein: CASSQEGAGLFTDTQYF.

This rearrangement joins TRBV5-1 to TRBJ2-1; tentative D call: TRBD2 (5 bases). The germline CDR1 and CDR2 sequences are SGHRS and YFSETQ. This CDR3 region has 14 residues. Trimming pared 0 bases from V and 4 bases from J, leaving 8 bases between. The CDR3 sequence is CASSLATGYNEQFF. Here the CDR3 DNA reads TGCGCCAGCAGCTTGGCTACGGGATACAATGAGCAGTTCTTC.

CDR3 in amino acids: CASTQGFKETQYF. CDR3 DNA: TGTGCCAGCACCCAGGGCTTTAAAGAGACCCAGTACTTC. The chain joins TRBV6-5 to TRBJ2-5, with D perhaps matching TRBD1 (5 bases). Trimming stripped 7 bases from V and 3 bases from J, with 12 bases between. Germline-derived CDR1 and CDR2 are MNHEY and SVGAGI. This CDR3 is 13 amino acids long.

This chain joins TRBV6-5 and TRBJ2-2, with D unclear. CDR1 is MNHEY and CDR2 is SVGAGI in the germline V gene. Trimming took off 6 bases at V and 0 bases at J, with 11 bases between the two ends. There are 15 residues in the CDR3. The DNA of the CDR3 is TGTGCCAGCAGCAGTCAGCTAGCGAACACCGGGGAGCTGTTTTTT. Protein sequence: CASSSQLANTGELFF.

J is TRBJ1-1 and V is TRBV27, with D unclear. The germline V gene encodes CDR1 MNHEY and CDR2 SMNVEV (reference sequence). Deletions cut 6 bases from V and 0 bases from J, with 8 bases between. The CDR3 has 13 amino acids. DNA for the CDR3: TGTGCCAGCAGGATACAGATGAACACTGAAGCTTTCTTT. Translated, it gives CASRIQMNTEAFF.

The rearrangement joins TRBV4-3 to TRBJ1-5, with 8 bases fitting TRBD1. CDR1 is LGHNA, CDR2 YSLEER, per germline. This CDR3 contains 15 residues. J gave up 6 bases and V 2 bases, and 6 bases lay outside the gene matches. CDR3: CASSQQTGGGQPQHF. The CDR3 DNA reads TGCGCCAGCAGCCAACAAACAGGGGGGGGTCAGCCCCAGCATTTT.

This chain uses TRBV9 with TRBJ2-1; TRBD2 matches 9 bases. The V and J ends lost 3 bases and 6 bases, in that order; junction bases with no gene match: 10. CDR3 size: 16 residues. Germline CDR1 SGDLS, CDR2 YYNGEE. In DNA, the CDR3 is TGTGCCAGCAGCGCATCCCTAGCGGGAACCCTCAATGAGCAGTTCTTC. Amino acids: CASSASLAGTLNEQFF.

This clone was seen just once. The chain links TRBV28 to TRBJ2-7; 7 bases fit TRBD1. V lost 5 bases, J lost 5 bases, and 9 bases stayed unmatched. Germline assignment: CDR1 MDHEN and CDR2 SYDVKM. CDR3 length equals 14 residues. The CDR3 sequence: CASSLLTGLHEQYF. The CDR3 DNA is TGTGCCAGCAGTCTCCTGACAGGGCTCCACGAGCAGTACTTC.

This clone appeared a single time. This chain joins TRBV28 and TRBJ2-7; D is perhaps TRBD1 (6 bases). Germline V gene data show CDR1 as MDHEN and CDR2 as SYDVKM. The CDR3 sequence is 15 residues long. The ends were cut back, 3 bases at V and 1 base at J, with 13 bases in the middle. The chain's CDR3 is CASSFRGLRSYEQYF. DNA of the CDR3: TGTGCCAGCAGTTTCAGGGGCTTAAGGTCCTACGAGCAGTACTTC.

A single count supports this clone. The chain combines TRBV18 with TRBJ2-5; weak D call: TRBD1 (6 bases). The germline CDR1 and CDR2 sequences are KGHSH and LQKENI. V dropped 4 bases and J dropped 7 bases, with 16 bases sitting between them. The CDR3 runs 14 residues. The DNA of the CDR3 is TGTGCCAGCTCACAGTCGCAGGGGCCCTCGACCCAGTACTTC. As protein: CASSQSQGPSTQYF.

The chain combines TRBV7-2 with TRBJ1-1; TRBD1 agrees at 9 bases. The V gene's germline CDR1 is SGHTA and CDR2 FQGNSA. This CDR3 has 16 amino acids. Trimming at V came to 4 bases and at J to 4 bases, leaving 10 bases not matched to a gene. CDR3 nucleotide sequence: TGTGCCAGCAGCTGGGGGACAGGGATTGATAGCACTGAAGCTTTCTTT. This encodes CASSWGTGIDSTEAFF.

CDR3: CASSLNGGAGAEAFF. For the CDR3, the DNA is TGTGCCAGCAGCTTAAACGGGGGGGCCGGGGCCGAAGCTTTCTTT. This chain joins TRBV11-3 and TRBJ1-1; tentative D call: TRBD1 (6 bases). V lost 2 bases and J 8 bases, leaving 18 bases between the germline ends. The CDR3 is 15 residues long. In germline, CDR1 is SGHNT, CDR2 YENEEA.

The chain links TRBV7-2 to TRBJ1-2, with D tentatively TRBD1 (5 bases). The V gene lost 2 bases and the J gene lost 7 bases, with 26 bases spanning the gap. The CDR3 spans 18 residues. Germline-derived CDR1 and CDR2 are SGHTA and FQGNSA. This CDR3 is CASSLRSGDFPPGGGYTF. The DNA for the CDR3 is TGTGCCAGCAGCTTAAGGAGTGGGGACTTTCCTCCGGGAGGTGGCTACACCTTC.

V usage is TRBV28 and J usage is TRBJ1-1, with 7 bases identical to TRBD1. J gave up 3 bases and V 5 bases, and 6 bases lay outside the gene matches. Germline V gene data show CDR1 as MDHEN and CDR2 as SYDVKM. The CDR3 is 14 residues long. CDR3 in DNA: TGTGCCAGCAGTAAGACAGGGCGGGACACTGAAGCTTTCTTT. Translated, it gives CASSKTGRDTEAFF.

The gene calls are TRBV4-2 and TRBJ2-5, with TRBD2 as a possible D gene (5 bases). V was trimmed by 2 bases and J by 5 bases, leaving 15 bases between them. CDR1 and CDR2 from the germline V gene are LGHNA and YNFKEQ. The length of the CDR3 is 15 residues. This CDR3 is CASSQKEGTAETQYF. The DNA for the CDR3 is TGTGCCAGCAGCCAAAAAGAGGGAACGGCGGAGACCCAGTACTTC.

V usage is TRBV7-6 and J usage is TRBJ2-3, with a weak D call TRBD1 (6 bases). The germline V gene has CDR1 SGHVS and CDR2 FNYEAQ. Trimming took 1 base from V and 3 from J, leaving 14 bases between them. CDR3 length equals 16 residues. For the CDR3, the DNA is TGTGCCAGCAGCTTAGAAATCAGGGGTATGACAGATACGCAGTATTTT. Residues: CASSLEIRGMTDTQYF.

V and J are TRBV15 and TRBJ2-6, with D possibly matching TRBD2 (7 bases). Trimming stripped 5 bases from V and 1 base from J, with 12 bases between. Germline V gene data show CDR1 as LNHNV and CDR2 as YYDKDF (reference sequence). This CDR3 comprises 16 residues. The DNA of the CDR3 is TGTGCCACCAGCCGGGGGGCGCTATCTGGGGCCAACGTCCTGACTTTC. This gives the protein CATSRGALSGANVLTF. Using reference TRBV15 and TRBJ2-6 for the parts outside the CDR3, the full variable domain is DAMVIQNPRYQVTQFGKPVTLSCSQTLNHNVMYWYQQKSSQAPKLLFHYYDKDFNNEADTPDNFQSRRPNTSFCFLDIRSPGLGDTAMYLCATSRGALSGANVLTFGAGSRLTVL.